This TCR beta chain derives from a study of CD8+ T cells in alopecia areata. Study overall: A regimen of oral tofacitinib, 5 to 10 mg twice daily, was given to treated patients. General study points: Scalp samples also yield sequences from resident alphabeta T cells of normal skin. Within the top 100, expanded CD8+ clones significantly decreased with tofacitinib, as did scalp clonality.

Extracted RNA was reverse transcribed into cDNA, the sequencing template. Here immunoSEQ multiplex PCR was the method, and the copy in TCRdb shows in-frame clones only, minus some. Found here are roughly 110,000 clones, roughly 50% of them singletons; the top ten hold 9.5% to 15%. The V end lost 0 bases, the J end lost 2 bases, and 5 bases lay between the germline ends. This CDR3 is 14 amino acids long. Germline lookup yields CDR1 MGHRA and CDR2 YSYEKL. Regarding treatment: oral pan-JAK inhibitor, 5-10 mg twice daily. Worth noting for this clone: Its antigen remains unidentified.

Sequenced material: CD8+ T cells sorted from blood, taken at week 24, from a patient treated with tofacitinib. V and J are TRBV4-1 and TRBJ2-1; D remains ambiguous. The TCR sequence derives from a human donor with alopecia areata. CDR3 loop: CASSQDVPYNEQFF. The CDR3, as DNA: TGCGCCAGCAGCCAAGATGTTCCCTACAATGAGCAGTTCTTC.